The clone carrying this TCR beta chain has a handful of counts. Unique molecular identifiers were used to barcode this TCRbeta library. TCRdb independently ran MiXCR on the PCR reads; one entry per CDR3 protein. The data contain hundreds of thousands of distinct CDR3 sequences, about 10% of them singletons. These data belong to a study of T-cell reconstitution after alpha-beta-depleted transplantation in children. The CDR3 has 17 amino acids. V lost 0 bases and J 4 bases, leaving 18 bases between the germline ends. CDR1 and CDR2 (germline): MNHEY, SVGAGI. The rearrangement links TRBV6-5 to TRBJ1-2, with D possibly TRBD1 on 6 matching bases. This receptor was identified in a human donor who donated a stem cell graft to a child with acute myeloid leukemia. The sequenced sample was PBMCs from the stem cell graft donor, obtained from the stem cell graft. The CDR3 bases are TGTGCCAGCAGTTACTCAGAGGGCTCCACAGGGCCCTATGGCTACACCTTC. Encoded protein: CASSYSEGSTGPYGYTF.